The T cell receptor (beta chain) described here comes from a study of identical twins. The table lists this clonotype with a few counts. TCRdb recomputed calls from the 5' RACE reads with MiXCR, one row per CDR3 protein. The sample holds about 340,000 distinct CDR3 sequences, about 12% seen once. This sample was shared with a second study, whose subject was yellow fever vaccine responses in identical twins.

Sequencing was carried out using CD8+ T cells sorted from blood. This TCR came from a woman between 18 and 30 years old in good health.

In DNA form, the CDR3 reads TGTGCCACCAGCTCACCGGGAGGGCCGGGCAATGAGCAGTTCTTC. Translated: CATSSPGGPGNEQFF. This chain joins TRBV15 and TRBJ2-1; 8 nucleotides agree with TRBD2. CDR1 and CDR2 (germline): LNHNV, YYDKDF (reference sequence). With V trimmed by 5 bases and J by 6 bases, 9 bases remained unmatched. This CDR3 has 15 residues.